This TCR beta chain was recovered during a study of OX40 agonist ivuxolimab in advanced cancers. About the research overall: The eligibility criteria allowed prior anti-PD-1, anti-PD-L1 or anti-CTLA-4 therapy, and 30% to 40% had some.

The CDR3 spans 11 residues. Trimming took 0 bases from V and 5 from J, leaving 1 base between them. CDR1 and CDR2 from the germline V gene are GTSNPN and SVGIG (reference sequence). The data were produced by immunoSEQ multiplex PCR, yet TCRdb's version contains in-frame clones alone and is incomplete. The sample has roughly 90,000 clones, around 88% seen once; the top ten hold roughly 1.5%. Study outcomes and limitations: On average, CD8+ T cells showed a greater number of expanded clones than CD4+. Low levels of normalized T-cell clonal expansion also appeared in some nonresponders.

A remark on this clone: Antigen: not known.

Sequencing was performed on CD4+ or CD8+ T cells sorted from blood, taken in a trial of the OX40 agonist ivuxolimab. The chain has TRBV30 and TRBJ1-4; D is ambiguous. The TCR comes from an adult with an advanced solid tumor such as melanoma, head and neck, liver or kidney cancer. The CDR3 DNA reads TGTGCCTGGAGTGTAAATGAAAAACTGTTTTTT. Its translation: CAWSVNEKLFF.